The clone carrying this TCR beta chain was picked up a small number of times. The antigen remains unidentified. The source of the sample is a study of cytomegalovirus exposure and HLA in healthy donors. The PCR contained 60 Vbeta and 13 Jbeta primers. Generated by immunoSEQ multiplex PCR, the TCRdb table keeps only in-frame clones and is missing some. The table has 100,000 to 150,000 clones, just over 70% seen once. General study results and limits: Later analysis associated a missense DCLRE1C variant with TCR beta V- and J-gene trimming.

With 1 base clipped from V and 5 bases from J, the junction kept 7 bases outside the gene matches. CDR1 and CDR2 (germline): SGHTA, FQGNSA. The CDR3 is 15 amino acids. The sample consisted of PBMCs. V usage is TRBV7-2 and J usage is TRBJ1-1; 7 bases align to TRBD1. The TCR was taken from a woman aged 55-70 years in good health and CMV-seropositive. CDR3 region: CASSLGLTGITEAFF. CDR3 bases: TGTGCCAGCAGCTTAGGTTTGACAGGGATTACTGAAGCTTTCTTT.